This T cell receptor beta chain was profiled in a study of a mutant IDH1 vaccine in newly diagnosed glioma. The wider study: Mean patient age was approximately 40 years; approximately 62% were male and approximately 38% female. Earlier treatment was radiotherapy, temozolomide, or both, with most getting both. General observations from the study: Whatever changes occurred in top peripheral T cell clonotypes seemed unrelated to pseudoprogression.

Comments on this clone: The antigen is unknown.

This table comes from immunoSEQ multiplex PCR, and its TCRdb copy is limited to in-frame clones, with some not included. The data contain approximately 100,000 clones, about 87% of them seen just once; the ten biggest clones take up roughly 0.58%. Described time point: baseline, week 1 (first vaccination visit). Documented treatment: pre-vaccination baseline after standard-of-care therapy. The astrocytomas were IDH1-mutant, ATRX-negative, and WHO grade 3 or 4. This sequence was found in a woman aged 45-60 years with glioma. Sample: PBMCs, taken from a glioma patient treated with radiotherapy, temozolomide or both.

The CDR3: CASSLAGDRHYEQYF. In DNA form, the CDR3 reads TGTGCCAGCAGCTTAGCGGGGGACAGACACTACGAGCAGTACTTC. The rearrangement links TRBV7-3 to TRBJ2-7; tentatively, D is TRBD1 or TRBD2 (7 bases each). The germline V gene encodes CDR1 SGHTA and CDR2 FQGTGA. Trimming left V 2 bases short and J 3 bases short, with 14 bases between. The length of the CDR3 is 15 residues.